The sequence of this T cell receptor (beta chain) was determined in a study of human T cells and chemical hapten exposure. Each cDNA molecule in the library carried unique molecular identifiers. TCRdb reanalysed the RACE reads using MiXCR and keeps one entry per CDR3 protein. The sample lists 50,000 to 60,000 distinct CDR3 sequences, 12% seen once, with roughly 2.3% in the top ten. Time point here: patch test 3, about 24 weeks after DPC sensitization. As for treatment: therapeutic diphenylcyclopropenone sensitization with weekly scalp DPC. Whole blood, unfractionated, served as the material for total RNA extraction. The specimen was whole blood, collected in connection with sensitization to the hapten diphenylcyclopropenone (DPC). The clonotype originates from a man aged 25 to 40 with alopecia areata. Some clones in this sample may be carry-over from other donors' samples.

The CDR3: CASSLPGGLAGRDTQYF. The CDR3 DNA reads as TGTGCCAGCAGCCTTCCTGGGGGGCTAGCGGGGCGTGATACGCAGTATTTT. This sequence joins TRBV28 and TRBJ2-3; TRBD2 matches 9 bases. Trimming at V came to 6 bases and at J to 6 bases, leaving 16 bases not matched to a gene. CDR1 and CDR2 from the germline V gene are MDHEN and SYDVKM. The CDR3 totals 17 residues.